Listed here is a single T cell receptor beta chain. The antigen remains undetermined. The CDR3 covers 14 residues. Trimming took off 7 bases at V and 1 base at J, with 14 bases between the two ends. Looked up from germline, CDR1 is SQVTM and CDR2 is ANQGSEA. This specimen comes from a study of CD8+ T cells in alopecia areata. Study-wide points: Lesional scalp exceeded normal scalp in clonality, especially in alopecia totalis/universalis.

Reverse transcription of extracted RNA yielded cDNA, which provided the sequencing template. Libraries were prepared by immunoSEQ multiplex PCR; TCRdb keeps only in-frame clonotypes and omits some of them. The table has fewer than 250,000 clones, around 56% seen once. Stated treatment: oral pan-JAK inhibitor, 5-10 mg twice daily. The origin of this receptor is a human donor with alopecia areata. The starting material was CD4+ T cells sorted from blood, obtained at week 4, from a patient treated with tofacitinib. The chain couples TRBV29-1 to TRBJ2-1; D is possibly TRBD2 (6 bases). The CDR3 coding sequence is TGCAGCGGGGGGGAGACCACATCCTACAATGAGCAGTTCTTC. Its protein product is CSGGETTSYNEQFF.